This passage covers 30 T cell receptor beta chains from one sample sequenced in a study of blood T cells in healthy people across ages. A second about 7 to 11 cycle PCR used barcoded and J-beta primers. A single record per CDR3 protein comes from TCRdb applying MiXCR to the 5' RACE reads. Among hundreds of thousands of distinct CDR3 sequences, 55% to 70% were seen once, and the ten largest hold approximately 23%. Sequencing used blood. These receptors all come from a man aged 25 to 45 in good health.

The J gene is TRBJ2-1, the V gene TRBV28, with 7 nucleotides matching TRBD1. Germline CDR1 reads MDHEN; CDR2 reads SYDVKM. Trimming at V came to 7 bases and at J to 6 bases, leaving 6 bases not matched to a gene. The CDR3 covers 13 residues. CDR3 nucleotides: TGTGCCAGCACCTTGGACAGGTTCAATGAGCAGTTCTTC. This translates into CASTLDRFNEQFF.

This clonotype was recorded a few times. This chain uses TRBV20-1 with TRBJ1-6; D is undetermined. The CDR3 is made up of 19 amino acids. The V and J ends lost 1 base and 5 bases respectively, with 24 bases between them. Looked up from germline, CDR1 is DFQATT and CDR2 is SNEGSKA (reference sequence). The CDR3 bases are TGCAGTGCTAGAGGCTTACATGATCGGAGAGTATCCAATAATTCACCCCTCCACTTT. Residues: CSARGLHDRRVSNNSPLHF.

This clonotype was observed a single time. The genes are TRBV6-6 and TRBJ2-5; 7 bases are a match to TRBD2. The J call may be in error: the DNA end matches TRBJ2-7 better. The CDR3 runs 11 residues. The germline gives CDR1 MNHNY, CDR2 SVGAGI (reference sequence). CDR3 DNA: TGTGCCAGCGGGGCGGGGGTCGAGCAGTACTTC. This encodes CASGAGVEQYF.

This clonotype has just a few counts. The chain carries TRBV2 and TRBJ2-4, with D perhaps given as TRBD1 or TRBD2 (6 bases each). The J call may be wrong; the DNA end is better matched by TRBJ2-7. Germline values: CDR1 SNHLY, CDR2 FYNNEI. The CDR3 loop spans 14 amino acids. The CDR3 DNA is TGTGCCAGCAGTGAAACAATAGGGGGGCGCGAGCAGTACTTC. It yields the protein CASSETIGGREQYF.

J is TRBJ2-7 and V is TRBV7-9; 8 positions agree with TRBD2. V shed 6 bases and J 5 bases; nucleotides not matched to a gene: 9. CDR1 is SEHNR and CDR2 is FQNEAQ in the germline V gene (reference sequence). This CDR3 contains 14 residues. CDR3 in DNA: TGTGCCAGCAGTTCCGGCGGGGGGCGGAACGAGCAGTACTTC. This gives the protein CASSSGGGRNEQYF.

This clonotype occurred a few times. The CDR3: CASTWGYEQYF. CDR3 bases: TGTGCCAGCACCTGGGGATACGAGCAGTACTTC. The gene calls are TRBV6-5 and TRBJ2-7; D not certain. CDR3 length: 11 residues. V was pared by 7 bases and J by 4 bases, with 8 bases between. Germline CDR1 is MNHEY and CDR2 is SVGAGI.

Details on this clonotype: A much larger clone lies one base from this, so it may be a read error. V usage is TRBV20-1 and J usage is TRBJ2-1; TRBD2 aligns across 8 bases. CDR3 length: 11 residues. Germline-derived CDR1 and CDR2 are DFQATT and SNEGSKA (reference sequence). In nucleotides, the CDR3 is TGCGGTGGACTAGCCACCAATGAGCAGTTCTTC. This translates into CGGLATNEQFF.

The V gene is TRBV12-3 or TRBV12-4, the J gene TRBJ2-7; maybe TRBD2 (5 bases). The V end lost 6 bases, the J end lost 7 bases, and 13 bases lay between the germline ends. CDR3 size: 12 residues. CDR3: CASSTSRHEQYF. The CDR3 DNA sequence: TGTGCCAGCAGCACTAGTAGGCATGAGCAGTACTTC.

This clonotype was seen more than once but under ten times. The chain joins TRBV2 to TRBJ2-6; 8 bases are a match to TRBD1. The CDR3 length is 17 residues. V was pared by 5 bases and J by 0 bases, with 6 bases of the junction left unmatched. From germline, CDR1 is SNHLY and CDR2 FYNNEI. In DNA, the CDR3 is TGTGCCAGCAGTACAGGGACAGGAGCCTCTGGGGCCAACGTCCTGACTTTC. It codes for CASSTGTGASGANVLTF. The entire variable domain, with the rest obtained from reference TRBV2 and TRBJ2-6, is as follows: EPEVTQTPSHQVTQMGQEVILRCVPISNHLYFYWYRQILGQKVEFLVSFYNNEISEKSEIFDDQFSVERPDGSNFTLKIRSTKLEDSAMYFCASSTGTGASGANVLTFGAGSRLTVL.

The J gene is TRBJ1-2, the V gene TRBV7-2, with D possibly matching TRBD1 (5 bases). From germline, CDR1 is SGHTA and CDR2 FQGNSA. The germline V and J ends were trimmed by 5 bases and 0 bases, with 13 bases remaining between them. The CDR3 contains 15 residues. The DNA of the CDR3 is TGTGCCAGCAGCAGAGACAGCTTAGCTAACTATGGCTACACCTTC. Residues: CASSRDSLANYGYTF.

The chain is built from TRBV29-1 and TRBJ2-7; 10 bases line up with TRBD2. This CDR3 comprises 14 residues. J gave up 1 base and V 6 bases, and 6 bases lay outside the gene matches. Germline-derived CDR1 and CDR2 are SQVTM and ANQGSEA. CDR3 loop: CSVTRLAGSYEQYF. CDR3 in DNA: TGCAGCGTGACCCGACTAGCGGGTTCCTACGAGCAGTACTTC.

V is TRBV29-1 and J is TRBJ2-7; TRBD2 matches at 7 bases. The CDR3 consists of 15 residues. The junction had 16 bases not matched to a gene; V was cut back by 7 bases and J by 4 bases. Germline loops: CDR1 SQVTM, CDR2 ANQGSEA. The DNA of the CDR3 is TGCAGCGCCCAAGGAGGCGGGAGTGGGTCGTACGAGCAGTACTTC. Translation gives CSAQGGGSGSYEQYF.

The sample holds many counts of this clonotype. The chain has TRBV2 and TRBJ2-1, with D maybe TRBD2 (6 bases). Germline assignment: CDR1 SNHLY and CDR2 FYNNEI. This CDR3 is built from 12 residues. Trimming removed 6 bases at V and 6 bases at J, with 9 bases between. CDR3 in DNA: TGTGCCAGCAGCACCGGGGGCAATGAGCAGTTCTTC. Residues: CASSTGGNEQFF.

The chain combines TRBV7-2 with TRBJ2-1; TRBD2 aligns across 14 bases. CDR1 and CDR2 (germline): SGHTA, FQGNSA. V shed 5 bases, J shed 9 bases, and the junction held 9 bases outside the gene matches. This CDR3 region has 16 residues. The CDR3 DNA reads TGTGCCAGCAGCCCCGGACTAGCGGGGGGAGTGAGTGAGCAGTTCTTC. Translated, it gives CASSPGLAGGVSEQFF.

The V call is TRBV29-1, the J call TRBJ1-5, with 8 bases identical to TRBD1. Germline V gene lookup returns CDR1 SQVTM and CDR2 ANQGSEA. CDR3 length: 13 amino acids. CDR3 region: CSAGQGHNQPQHF. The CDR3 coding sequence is TGCAGTGCTGGACAGGGCCATAATCAGCCCCAGCATTTT.

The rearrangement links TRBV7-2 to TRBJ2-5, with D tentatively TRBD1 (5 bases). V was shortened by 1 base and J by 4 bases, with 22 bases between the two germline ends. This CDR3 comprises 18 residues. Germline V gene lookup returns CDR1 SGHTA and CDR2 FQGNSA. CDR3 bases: TGTGCCAGCAGCTTAGATGGTGTCAGGGCGTCGGGCGGAGAGACCCAGTACTTC. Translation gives CASSLDGVRASGGETQYF.

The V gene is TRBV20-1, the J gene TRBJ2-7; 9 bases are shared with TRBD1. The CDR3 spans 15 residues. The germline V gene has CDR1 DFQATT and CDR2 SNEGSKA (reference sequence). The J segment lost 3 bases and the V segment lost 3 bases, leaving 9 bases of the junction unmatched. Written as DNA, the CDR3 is TGCAGTGCTAGGGGGCCGGGACAGGGAGTCTACGAGCAGTACTTC. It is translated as CSARGPGQGVYEQYF.

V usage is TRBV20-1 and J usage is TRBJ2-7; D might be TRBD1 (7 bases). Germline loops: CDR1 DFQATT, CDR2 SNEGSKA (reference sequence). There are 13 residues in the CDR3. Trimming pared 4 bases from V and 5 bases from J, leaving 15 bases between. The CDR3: CSANRQGGDEQYF. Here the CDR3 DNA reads TGCAGTGCTAACCGACAGGGAGGAGACGAGCAGTACTTC.

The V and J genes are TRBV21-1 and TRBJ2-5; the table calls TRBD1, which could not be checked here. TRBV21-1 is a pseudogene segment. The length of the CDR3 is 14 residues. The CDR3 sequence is CASSKVAGGETQYF. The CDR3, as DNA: TGTGCCAGCAGCAAAGTGGCAGGGGGGGAGACCCAGTACTTC.

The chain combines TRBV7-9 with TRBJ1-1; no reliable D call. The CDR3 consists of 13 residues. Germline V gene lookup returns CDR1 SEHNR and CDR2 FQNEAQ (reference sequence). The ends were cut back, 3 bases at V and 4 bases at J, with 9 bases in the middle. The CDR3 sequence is CASSFSGSTEAFF. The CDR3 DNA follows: TGTGCCAGCAGCTTCTCCGGGAGCACTGAAGCTTTCTTT.

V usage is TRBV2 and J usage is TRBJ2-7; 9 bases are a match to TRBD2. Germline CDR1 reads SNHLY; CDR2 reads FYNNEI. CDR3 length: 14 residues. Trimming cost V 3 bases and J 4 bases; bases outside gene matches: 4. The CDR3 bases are TGTGCCAGCAGTGAGGGTAGCGGGAGATACGAGCAGTACTTC. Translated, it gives CASSEGSGRYEQYF. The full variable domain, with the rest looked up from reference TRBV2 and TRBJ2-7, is EPEVTQTPSHQVTQMGQEVILRCVPISNHLYFYWYRQILGQKVEFLVSFYNNEISEKSEIFDDQFSVERPDGSNFTLKIRSTKLEDSAMYFCASSEGSGRYEQYFGPGTRLTVT.

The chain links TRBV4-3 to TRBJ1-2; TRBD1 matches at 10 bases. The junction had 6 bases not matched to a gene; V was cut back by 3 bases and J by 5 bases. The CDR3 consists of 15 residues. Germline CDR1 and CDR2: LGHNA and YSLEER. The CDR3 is CASSQQTGGSYGYTF. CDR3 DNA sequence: TGCGCCAGCAGCCAGCAGACAGGGGGCTCTTATGGCTACACCTTC.

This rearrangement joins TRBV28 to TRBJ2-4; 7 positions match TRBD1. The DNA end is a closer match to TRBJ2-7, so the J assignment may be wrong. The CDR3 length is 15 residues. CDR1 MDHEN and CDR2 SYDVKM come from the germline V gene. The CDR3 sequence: CASSSWTGVTYEQYF. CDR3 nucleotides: TGTGCCAGCAGCAGTTGGACAGGCGTAACCTACGAGCAGTACTTC.

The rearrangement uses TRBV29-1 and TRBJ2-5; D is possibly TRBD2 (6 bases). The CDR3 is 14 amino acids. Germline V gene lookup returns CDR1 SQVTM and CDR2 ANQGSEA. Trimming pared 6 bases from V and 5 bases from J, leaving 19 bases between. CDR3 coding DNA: TGCAGCGTCGGGGACTTAGGGCGGAGCGAGACCCAGTACTTC. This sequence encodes CSVGDLGRSETQYF.

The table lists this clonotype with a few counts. This chain's CDR3 is CASSTGGLAGGTYQETQYF. The CDR3 nucleotides are TGTGCCAGCAGTACTGGGGGACTAGCGGGGGGTACTTACCAAGAGACCCAGTACTTC. V is TRBV6-5 and J is TRBJ2-5; 15 nucleotides line up with TRBD2. V dropped 5 bases and J dropped 0; count of bases not matched to a gene: 10. Germline-derived CDR1 and CDR2 are MNHEY and SVGAGI. The CDR3 totals 19 residues.

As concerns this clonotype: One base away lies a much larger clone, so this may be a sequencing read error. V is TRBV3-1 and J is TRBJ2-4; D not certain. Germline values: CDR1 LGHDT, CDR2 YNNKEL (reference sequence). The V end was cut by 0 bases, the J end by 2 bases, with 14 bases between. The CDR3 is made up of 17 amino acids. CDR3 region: CASSQDLEPGPKNIQYF. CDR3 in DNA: TGTGCCAGCAGCCAAGATCTTGAGCCTGGGCCCAAAAACATTCAGTACTTC.

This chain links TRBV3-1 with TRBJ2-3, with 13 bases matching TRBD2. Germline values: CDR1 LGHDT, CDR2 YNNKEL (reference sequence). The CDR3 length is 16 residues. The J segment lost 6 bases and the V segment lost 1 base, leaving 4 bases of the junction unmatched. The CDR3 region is CASSQAGLAGVDTQYF. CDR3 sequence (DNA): TGTGCCAGCAGCCAAGCAGGACTAGCGGGAGTCGATACGCAGTATTTT.

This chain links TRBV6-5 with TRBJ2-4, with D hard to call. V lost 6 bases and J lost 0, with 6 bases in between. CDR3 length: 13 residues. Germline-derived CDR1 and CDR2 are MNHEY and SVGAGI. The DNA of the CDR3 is TGTGCCAGCAGCACACTAGCCAAAAACATTCAGTACTTC. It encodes CASSTLAKNIQYF.

The CDR3 DNA reads as TGCGCCAGCCAACAAGGGGTGGGAACGGGGCAGTTCTTC. Protein sequence: CASQQGVGTGQFF. The chain employs TRBV5-1 and TRBJ2-1, with D maybe TRBD1 (5 bases). Deletions cut 7 bases from V and 12 bases from J, with 20 bases between. The germline V gene encodes CDR1 SGHRS and CDR2 YFSETQ. The CDR3 is 13 residues long. The variable domain in full, completed from reference TRBV5-1 and TRBJ2-1, reads KAGVTQTPRYLIKTRGQQVTLSCSPISGHRSVSWYQQTPGQGLQFLFEYFSETQRNKGNFPGRFSGRQFSNSRSEMNVSTLELGDSALYLCASQQGVGTGQFFGPGTRLTVL.

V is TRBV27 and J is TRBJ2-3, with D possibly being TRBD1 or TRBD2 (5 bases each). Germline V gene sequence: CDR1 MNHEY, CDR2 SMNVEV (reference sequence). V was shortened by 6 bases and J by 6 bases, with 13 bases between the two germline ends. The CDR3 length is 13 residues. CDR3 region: CASSLGVRDTQYF. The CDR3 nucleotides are TGTGCCAGCAGCCTGGGGGTAAGGGATACGCAGTATTTT.